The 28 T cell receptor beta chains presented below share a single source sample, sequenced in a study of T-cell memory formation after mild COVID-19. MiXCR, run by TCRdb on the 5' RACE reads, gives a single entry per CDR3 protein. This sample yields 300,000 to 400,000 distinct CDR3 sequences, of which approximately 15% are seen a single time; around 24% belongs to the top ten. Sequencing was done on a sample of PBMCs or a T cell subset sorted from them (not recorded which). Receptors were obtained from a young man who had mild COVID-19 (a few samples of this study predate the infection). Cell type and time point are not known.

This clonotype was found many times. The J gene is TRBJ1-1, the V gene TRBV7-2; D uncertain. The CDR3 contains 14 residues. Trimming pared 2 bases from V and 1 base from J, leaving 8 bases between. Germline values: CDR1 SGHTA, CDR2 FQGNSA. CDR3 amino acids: CASSLSQQNTEAFF. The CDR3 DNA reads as TGTGCCAGCAGCTTAAGTCAGCAGAACACTGAAGCTTTCTTT.

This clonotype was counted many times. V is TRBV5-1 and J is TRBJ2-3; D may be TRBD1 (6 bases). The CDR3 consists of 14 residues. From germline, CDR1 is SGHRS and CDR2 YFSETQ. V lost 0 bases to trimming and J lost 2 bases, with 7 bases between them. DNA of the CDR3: TGCGCCAGCAGCTTGGGGGGGCCCACAGATACGCAGTATTTT. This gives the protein CASSLGGPTDTQYF.

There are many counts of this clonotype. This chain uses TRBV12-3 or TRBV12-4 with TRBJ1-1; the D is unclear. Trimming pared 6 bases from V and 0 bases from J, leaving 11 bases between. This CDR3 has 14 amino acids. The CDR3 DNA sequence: TGTGCCAGCAGCTCCCCGGGGATGAACACTGAAGCTTTCTTT. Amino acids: CASSSPGMNTEAFF.

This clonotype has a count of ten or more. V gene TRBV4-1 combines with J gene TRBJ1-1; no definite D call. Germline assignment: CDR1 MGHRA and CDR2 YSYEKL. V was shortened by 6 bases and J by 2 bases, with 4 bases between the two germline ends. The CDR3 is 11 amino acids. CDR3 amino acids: CASRQNTEAFF. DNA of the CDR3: TGCGCCAGCAGGCAAAACACTGAAGCTTTCTTT.

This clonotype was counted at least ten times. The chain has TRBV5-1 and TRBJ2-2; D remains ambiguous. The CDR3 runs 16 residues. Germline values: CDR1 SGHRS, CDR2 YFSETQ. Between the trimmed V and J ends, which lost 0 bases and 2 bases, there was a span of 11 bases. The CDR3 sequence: CASSLVVGTNTGELFF. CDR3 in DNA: TGCGCCAGCAGCTTGGTGGTAGGAACCAACACCGGGGAGCTGTTTTTT.

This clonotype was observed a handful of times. The CDR3: CASSQNRGLDTQYF. CDR3 sequence (DNA): TGTGCCAGCAGCCAAAACAGGGGGTTGGACACGCAGTATTTT. This chain joins TRBV11-2 and TRBJ2-3; 8 positions match TRBD1. This CDR3 region has 14 residues. The junction had 10 bases not matched to a gene; V was cut back by 5 bases and J by 9 bases. Germline V CDR1 and CDR2: SGHAT, FQNNGV.

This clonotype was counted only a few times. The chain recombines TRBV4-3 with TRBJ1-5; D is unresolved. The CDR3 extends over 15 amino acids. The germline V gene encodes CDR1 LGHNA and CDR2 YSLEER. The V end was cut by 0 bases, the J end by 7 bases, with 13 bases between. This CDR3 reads CASSQDLQTGQPQHF. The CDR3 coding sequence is TGCGCCAGCAGCCAAGATCTACAGACTGGGCAGCCCCAGCATTTT.

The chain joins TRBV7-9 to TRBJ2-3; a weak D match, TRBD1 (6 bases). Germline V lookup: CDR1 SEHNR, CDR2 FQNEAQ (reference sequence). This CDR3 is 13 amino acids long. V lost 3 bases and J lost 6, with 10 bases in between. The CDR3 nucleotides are TGTGCCAGCAGCTTGGGGGCCCTGGATACGCAGTATTTT. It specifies CASSLGALDTQYF.

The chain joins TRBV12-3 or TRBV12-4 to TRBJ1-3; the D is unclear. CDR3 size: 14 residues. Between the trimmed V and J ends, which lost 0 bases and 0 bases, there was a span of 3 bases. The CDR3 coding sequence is TGTGCCAGCAGTTTAGCGATCTCTGGAAACACCATATATTTT. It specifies CASSLAISGNTIYF.

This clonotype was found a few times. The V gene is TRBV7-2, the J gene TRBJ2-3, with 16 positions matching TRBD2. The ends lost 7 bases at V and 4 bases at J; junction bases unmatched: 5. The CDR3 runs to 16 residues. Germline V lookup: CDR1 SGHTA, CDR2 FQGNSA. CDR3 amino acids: CASTTGTSGGADTQYF. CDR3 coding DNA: TGTGCCAGCACTACTGGGACTAGCGGGGGGGCAGATACGCAGTATTTT.

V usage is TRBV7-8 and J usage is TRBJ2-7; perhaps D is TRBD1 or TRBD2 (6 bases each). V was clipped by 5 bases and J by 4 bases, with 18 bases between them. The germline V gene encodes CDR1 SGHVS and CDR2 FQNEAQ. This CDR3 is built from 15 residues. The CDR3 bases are TGTGCCAGCAGCATCCGGGACACCGGGGGATACGAGCAGTACTTC. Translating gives CASSIRDTGGYEQYF.

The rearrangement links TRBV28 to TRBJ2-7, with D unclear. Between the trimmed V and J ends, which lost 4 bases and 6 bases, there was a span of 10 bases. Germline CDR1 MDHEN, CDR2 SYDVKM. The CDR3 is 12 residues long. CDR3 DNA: TGTGCCAGCAGTTCGGATCGGGCCGAGCAGTACGTC. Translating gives CASSSDRAEQYV.

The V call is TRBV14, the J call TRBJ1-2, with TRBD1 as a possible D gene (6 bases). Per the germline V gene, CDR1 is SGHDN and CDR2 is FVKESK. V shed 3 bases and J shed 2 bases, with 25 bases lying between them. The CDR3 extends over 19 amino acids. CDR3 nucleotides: TGTGCCAGCAGCCAGAGGGGGACGGAGCAATCTCAAAGAAACTATGGCTACACCTTC. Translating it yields CASSQRGTEQSQRNYGYTF.

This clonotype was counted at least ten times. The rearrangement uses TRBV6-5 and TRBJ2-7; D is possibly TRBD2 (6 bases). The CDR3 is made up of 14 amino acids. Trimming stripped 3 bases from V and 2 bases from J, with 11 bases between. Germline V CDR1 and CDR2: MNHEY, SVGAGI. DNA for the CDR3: TGTGCCAGCAGTTATCAAGGAGGGCCCTACGAGCAGTACTTC. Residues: CASSYQGGPYEQYF.

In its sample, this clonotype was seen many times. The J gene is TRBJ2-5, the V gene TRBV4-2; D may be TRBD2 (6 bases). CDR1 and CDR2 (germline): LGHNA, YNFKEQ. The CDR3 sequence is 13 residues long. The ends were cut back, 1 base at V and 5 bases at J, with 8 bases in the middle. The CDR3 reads CASSQGGGETQYF. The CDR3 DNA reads TGTGCCAGCAGCCAAGGAGGAGGGGAGACCCAGTACTTC.

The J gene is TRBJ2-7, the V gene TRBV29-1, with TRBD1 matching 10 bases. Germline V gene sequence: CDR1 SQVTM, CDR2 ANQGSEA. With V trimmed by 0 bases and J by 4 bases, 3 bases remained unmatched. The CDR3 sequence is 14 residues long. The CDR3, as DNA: TGCAGCGTTGAAGACCGGACAGGGGGGTACGAGCAGTACGTC. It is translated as CSVEDRTGGYEQYV.

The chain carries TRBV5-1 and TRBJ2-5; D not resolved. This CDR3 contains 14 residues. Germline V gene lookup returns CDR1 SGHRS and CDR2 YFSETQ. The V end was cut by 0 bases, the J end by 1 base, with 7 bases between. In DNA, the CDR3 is TGCGCCAGCAGCTTGGGACTTACCCAAGAGACCCAGTACTTC. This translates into CASSLGLTQETQYF. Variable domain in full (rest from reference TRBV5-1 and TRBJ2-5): KAGVTQTPRYLIKTRGQQVTLSCSPISGHRSVSWYQQTPGQGLQFLFEYFSETQRNKGNFPGRFSGRQFSNSRSEMNVSTLELGDSALYLCASSLGLTQETQYFGPGTRLLVL.

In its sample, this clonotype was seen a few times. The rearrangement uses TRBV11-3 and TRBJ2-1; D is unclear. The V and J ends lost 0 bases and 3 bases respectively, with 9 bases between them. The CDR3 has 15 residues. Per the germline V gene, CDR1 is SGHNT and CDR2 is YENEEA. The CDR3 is CASSLDRHHYNEQFF. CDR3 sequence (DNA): TGTGCCAGCAGCTTAGACAGGCATCACTACAATGAGCAGTTCTTC.

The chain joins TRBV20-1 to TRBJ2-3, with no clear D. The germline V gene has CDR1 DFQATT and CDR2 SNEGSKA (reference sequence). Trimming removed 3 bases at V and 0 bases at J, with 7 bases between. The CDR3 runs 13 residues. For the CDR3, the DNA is TGCAGTGCTAGCGCTGTTAGCACAGATACGCAGTATTTT. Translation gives CSASAVSTDTQYF.

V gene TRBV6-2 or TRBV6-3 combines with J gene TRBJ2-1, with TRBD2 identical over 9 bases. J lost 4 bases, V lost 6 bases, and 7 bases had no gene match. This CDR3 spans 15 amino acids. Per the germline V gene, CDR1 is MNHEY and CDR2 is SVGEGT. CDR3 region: CASSTGLAGYNEQFF. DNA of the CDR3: TGTGCCAGCAGCACGGGGCTAGCGGGGTACAATGAGCAGTTCTTC.

The CDR3 DNA follows: TGCGCCAGCAGCTTTAGCGAGGGTGGGACTACGAACACCGGGGAGCTGTTTTTT. Translated: CASSFSEGGTTNTGELFF. The chain has TRBV5-1 and TRBJ2-2; 7 nucleotides agree with TRBD2. V shed 2 bases, J shed 0 bases, and the junction held 10 bases outside the gene matches. CDR1 is SGHRS and CDR2 is YFSETQ in the germline V gene. The CDR3 length is 18 residues.

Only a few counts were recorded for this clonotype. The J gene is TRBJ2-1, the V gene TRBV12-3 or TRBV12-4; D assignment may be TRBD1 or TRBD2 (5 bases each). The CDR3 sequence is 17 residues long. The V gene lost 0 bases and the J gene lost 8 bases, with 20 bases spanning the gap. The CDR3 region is CASSLALRGGGRDEQFF. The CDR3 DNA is TGTGCCAGCAGTTTAGCGCTCCGGGGCGGTGGCCGCGATGAGCAGTTCTTC.

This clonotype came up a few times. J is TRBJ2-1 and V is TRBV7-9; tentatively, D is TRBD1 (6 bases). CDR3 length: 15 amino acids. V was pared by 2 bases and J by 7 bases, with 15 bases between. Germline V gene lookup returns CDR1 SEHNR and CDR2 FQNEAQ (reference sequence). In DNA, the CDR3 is TGTGCCAGCAGCTTACCAGGGGCGGGTAGGAATGAGCAGTTCTTC. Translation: CASSLPGAGRNEQFF. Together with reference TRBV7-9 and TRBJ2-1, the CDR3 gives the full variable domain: DTGVSQNPRHKITKRGQNVTFRCDPISEHNRLYWYRQTLGQGPEFLTYFQNEAQLEKSRLLSDRFSAERPKGSFSTLEIQRTEQGDSAMYLCASSLPGAGRNEQFFGPGTRLTVL.

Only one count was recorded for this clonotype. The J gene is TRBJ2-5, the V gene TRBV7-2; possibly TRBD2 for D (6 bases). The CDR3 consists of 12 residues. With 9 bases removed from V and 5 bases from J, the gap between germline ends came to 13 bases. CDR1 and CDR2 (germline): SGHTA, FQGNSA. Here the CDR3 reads CASRRGGETQYF. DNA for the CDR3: TGTGCCAGTAGGCGGGGTGGGGAGACCCAGTACTTC.

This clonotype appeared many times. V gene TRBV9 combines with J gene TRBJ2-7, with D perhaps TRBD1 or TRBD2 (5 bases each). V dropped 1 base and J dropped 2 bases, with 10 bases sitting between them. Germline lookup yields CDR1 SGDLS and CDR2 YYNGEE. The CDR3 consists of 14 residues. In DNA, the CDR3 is TGTGCCAGCAGCGTACGGGACGGGACCTACGAGCAGTACTTC. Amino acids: CASSVRDGTYEQYF. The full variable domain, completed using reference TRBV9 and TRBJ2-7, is DSGVTQTPKHLITATGQRVTLRCSPRSGDLSVYWYQQSLDQGLQFLIQYYNGEERAKGNILERFSAQQFPDLHSELNLSSLELGDSALYFCASSVRDGTYEQYFGPGTRLTVT.

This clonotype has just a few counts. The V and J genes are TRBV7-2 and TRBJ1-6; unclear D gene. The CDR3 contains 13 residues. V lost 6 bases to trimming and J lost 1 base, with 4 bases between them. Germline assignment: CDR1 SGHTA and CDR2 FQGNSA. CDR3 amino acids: CASRESYNSPLHF. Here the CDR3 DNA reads TGTGCCAGCAGGGAATCCTATAATTCACCCCTCCACTTT. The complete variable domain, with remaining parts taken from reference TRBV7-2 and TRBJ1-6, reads GAGVSQSPSNKVTEKGKDVELRCDPISGHTALYWYRQSLGQGLEFLIYFQGNSAPDKSGLPSDRFSAERTGGSVSTLTIQRTQQEDSAVYLCASRESYNSPLHFGNGTRLTVT.

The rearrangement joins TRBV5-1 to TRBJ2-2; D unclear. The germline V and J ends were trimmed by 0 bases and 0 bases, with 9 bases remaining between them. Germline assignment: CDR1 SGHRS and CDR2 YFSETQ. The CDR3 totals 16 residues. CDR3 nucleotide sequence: TGCGCCAGCAGCTTGGAGGGTGGCGCGAACACCGGGGAGCTGTTTTTT. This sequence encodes CASSLEGGANTGELFF.

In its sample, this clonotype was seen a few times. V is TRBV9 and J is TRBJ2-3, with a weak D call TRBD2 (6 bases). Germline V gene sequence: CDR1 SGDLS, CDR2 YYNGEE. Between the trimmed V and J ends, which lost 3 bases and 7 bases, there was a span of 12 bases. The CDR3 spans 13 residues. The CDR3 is CASSGSGLNTQYF. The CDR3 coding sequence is TGTGCCAGCAGCGGTAGCGGTTTGAATACGCAGTATTTT.